These 9 T cell receptor beta chains were all obtained from the same sample, sequenced in a study of human T cells and chemical hapten exposure. TCRdb processed the RACE reads anew with MiXCR; each CDR3 protein has one entry. This table holds under 200,000 distinct CDR3 sequences, around 15% found once. Described time point: patch test 1, 2 weeks after DPC sensitization. The treatment here: therapeutic diphenylcyclopropenone sensitization with weekly scalp DPC. This specimen was whole blood, taken in connection with sensitization to the hapten diphenylcyclopropenone (DPC). The receptors were sampled from a woman younger than 45 with alopecia areata. Some clones in this sample may be carry-over from other donors' samples.

The chain combines TRBV4-2 with TRBJ2-7, with 8 bases lining up with TRBD1. V gave up 0 bases and J gave up 5 bases; unmatched junction bases: 6. This CDR3 comprises 15 residues. Germline CDR1 LGHNA, CDR2 YNFKEQ. CDR3 in amino acids: CASSQEGTGRNEQYF. The DNA for the CDR3 is TGTGCCAGCAGCCAAGAAGGGACAGGCCGGAACGAGCAGTACTTC.

The V gene is TRBV6-2 or TRBV6-3, the J gene TRBJ2-4; D call uncertain. V shed 2 bases and J shed 1 base, with 9 bases lying between them. The CDR3 spans 15 residues. Per the germline V gene, CDR1 is MNHEY and CDR2 is SVGEGT. Here the CDR3 reads CASSYQASAKNIQYF. CDR3 bases: TGTGCCAGCAGTTACCAGGCATCGGCCAAAAACATTCAGTACTTC.

This clonotype was picked up a small number of times. This chain links TRBV7-9 with TRBJ2-5; unclear D gene. The CDR3 length is 17 residues. The germline gives CDR1 SEHNR, CDR2 FQNEAQ (reference sequence). The V end lost 0 bases, the J end lost 2 bases, and 16 bases lay between the germline ends. The CDR3: CASSLARLIGYQETQYF. The CDR3 DNA reads TGTGCCAGCAGCTTAGCGCGGCTGATTGGATATCAAGAGACCCAGTACTTC.

The chain joins TRBV18 to TRBJ1-5; the D is unclear. Germline loops: CDR1 KGHSH, CDR2 LQKENI. This CDR3 contains 14 residues. V lost 6 bases, J lost 6 bases, and 15 bases lay in between. The CDR3 sequence: CASSLGNTGQPQHF. The CDR3 nucleotides are TGTGCCAGCTCCCTGGGGAATACGGGTCAGCCCCAGCATTTT.

This clonotype was detected a few times. The rearrangement uses TRBV10-2 and TRBJ1-5; D not certain. The CDR3 is 16 amino acids. V was pared by 8 bases and J by 0 bases, with 17 bases between. Germline values: CDR1 WSHSY, CDR2 SAAADI. In nucleotides, the CDR3 is TGCGCCAGCCGAGACGGCTCTACCTATAGCAATCAGCCCCAGCATTTT. Protein product: CASRDGSTYSNQPQHF.

At least ten counts were recorded for this clonotype. This rearrangement joins TRBV5-1 to TRBJ1-1; D is uncertain. Trimming took off 7 bases at V and 5 bases at J, with 15 bases between the two ends. This CDR3 comprises 13 residues. Per the germline V gene, CDR1 is SGHRS and CDR2 is YFSETQ. CDR3 in DNA: TGCGCCAGCCAGGAGGTGGGCGGGACTGAAGCTTTCTTT. It yields the protein CASQEVGGTEAFF.

The gene calls are TRBV10-2 and TRBJ2-2, with D unclear. V was trimmed by 3 bases and J by 2 bases, leaving 10 bases between them. This CDR3 region has 15 residues. The germline CDR1 and CDR2 sequences are WSHSY and SAAADI. The CDR3 region is CASSEYGLNTGELFF. The DNA for the CDR3 is TGCGCCAGCAGTGAATATGGCCTAAACACCGGGGAGCTGTTTTTT.

Concerning this clonotype: A much larger clone differs by one base, so this may be a read error. The chain recombines TRBV12-5 with TRBJ1-1, with D tentatively TRBD1 (6 bases). Germline CDR1 is LGHNT and CDR2 is FRNRAP. This CDR3 comprises 14 residues. This CDR3 is CASGLGLGDTKAFF. The CDR3 bases are TGTGCTAGTGGTTTAGGCTTAGGGGACACTAAAGCTTTCTTT.

The V gene is TRBV3-1, the J gene TRBJ2-7, with D perhaps TRBD1 (5 bases). Germline-derived CDR1 and CDR2 are LGHDT and YNNKEL (reference sequence). The V and J ends lost 4 bases and 4 bases respectively, with 14 bases between them. This CDR3 has 14 residues. The CDR3 DNA reads TGTGCCAGCAGCCCTACCGTCACAGGTTACGAGCAGTACTTC. Its protein is CASSPTVTGYEQYF.